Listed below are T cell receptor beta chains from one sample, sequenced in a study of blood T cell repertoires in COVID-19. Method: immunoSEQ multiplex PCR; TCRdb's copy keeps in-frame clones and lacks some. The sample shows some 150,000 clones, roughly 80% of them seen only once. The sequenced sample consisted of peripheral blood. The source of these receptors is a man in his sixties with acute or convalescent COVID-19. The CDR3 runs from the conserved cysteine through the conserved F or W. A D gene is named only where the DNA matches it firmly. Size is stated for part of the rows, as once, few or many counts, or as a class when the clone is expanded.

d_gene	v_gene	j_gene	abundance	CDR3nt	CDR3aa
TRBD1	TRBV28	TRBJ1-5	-	TGTGCCAGCAGGCGCCACTCGACAGGGCTTAGCAATCAGCCCCAGCATTTT	CASRRHSTGLSNQPQHF
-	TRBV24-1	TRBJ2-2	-	TGTGCCACGGCGAGGTCTGGATACGGGGAGCTGTTTTTT	CATARSGYGELFF
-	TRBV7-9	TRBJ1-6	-	TGTGCCAGCAGCTTAGCTTTGCAGGGTGGTAATTCACCCCTCCACTTT	CASSLALQGGNSPLHF
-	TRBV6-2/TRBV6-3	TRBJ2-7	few	TGTGCCAGCAGTTACTACGGGAACGAGCAGTACTTC	CASSYYGNEQYF
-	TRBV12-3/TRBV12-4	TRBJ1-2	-	TGTGCCAGCAGTTTGGGGCATACCTATGGCTACACCTTC	CASSLGHTYGYTF
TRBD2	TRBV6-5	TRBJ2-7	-	TGTGCCAGCAGTTACGCGACTAGCGGATTCTACGAGCAGTACTTC	CASSYATSGFYEQYF
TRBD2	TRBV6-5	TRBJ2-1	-	TGTGCCACAACCCAGGGACTAGCGGGAACCAATGAGCAGTTCTTC	CATTQGLAGTNEQFF
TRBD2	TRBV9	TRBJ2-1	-	TGTGCCAGCAACTTAGCGGGAGGCAACAACAATGAGCAGTTCTTC	CASNLAGGNNNEQFF
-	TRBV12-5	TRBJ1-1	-	TGTGCTAGTGGTTTGGTACCCCTAAACCCTGAAGCTTTCTTT	CASGLVPLNPEAFF
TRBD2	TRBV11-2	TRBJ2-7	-	TGTGCCAGCAGCTTAGAGGGGGGGTACGAGCAGTACTTC	CASSLEGGYEQYF
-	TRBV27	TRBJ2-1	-	TGTGCCAGCAGCCCAACCCGGTTGAAGAATGAGCAGTTCTTC	CASSPTRLKNEQFF
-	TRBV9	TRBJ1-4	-	TGTGCCAGCAGCGTAGGGCTACCAGGAGAAAAACTGTTTTTT	CASSVGLPGEKLFF
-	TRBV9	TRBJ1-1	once	TGTGCCAGCAGCGTTGGACAGAACATGAACACTGAAGCTTTCTTT	CASSVGQNMNTEAFF
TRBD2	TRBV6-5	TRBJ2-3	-	TGTGCCAGCAGTCCCCGGACTAGTGGGGCGCAGTATTTT	CASSPRTSGAQYF
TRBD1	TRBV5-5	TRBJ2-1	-	TGTGCCAGCAGCACTGGACAGGGTACCTACAATGAGCAGTTCTTC	CASSTGQGTYNEQFF
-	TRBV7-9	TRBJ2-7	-	TGTGCCAGCAGCTCAGTCGTATACGAGCAGTACTTC	CASSSVVYEQYF
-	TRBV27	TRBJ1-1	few	TGTGCCAGCAGTTTATCGTCGGTGGGACTGGCTGCTTTCTTT	CASSLSSVGLAAFF
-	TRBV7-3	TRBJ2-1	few	TGTGCCAGCAGCTCATACGACTCCTATGAGCAGTTCTTC	CASSSYDSYEQFF
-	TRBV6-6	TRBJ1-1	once	TGTGCCAGCAGTCCTACTCGCGCACAGGGCCCGAACACTGAAGCTTTCTTT	CASSPTRAQGPNTEAFF
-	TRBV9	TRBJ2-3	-	TGTGCCAGCAGCGTCCGGGAGGGGGCAGAAACGGATACGCAGTATTTT	CASSVREGAETDTQYF
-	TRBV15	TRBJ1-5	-	TGTGCCACCAGTGGAGGACAGCGTTTTAGCAATCAGCCCCAGCATTTT	CATSGGQRFSNQPQHF
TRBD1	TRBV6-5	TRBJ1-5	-	TGTGCCAGCAGTAGACAGGGGAGCAATCAGCCCCAGCATTTT	CASSRQGSNQPQHF